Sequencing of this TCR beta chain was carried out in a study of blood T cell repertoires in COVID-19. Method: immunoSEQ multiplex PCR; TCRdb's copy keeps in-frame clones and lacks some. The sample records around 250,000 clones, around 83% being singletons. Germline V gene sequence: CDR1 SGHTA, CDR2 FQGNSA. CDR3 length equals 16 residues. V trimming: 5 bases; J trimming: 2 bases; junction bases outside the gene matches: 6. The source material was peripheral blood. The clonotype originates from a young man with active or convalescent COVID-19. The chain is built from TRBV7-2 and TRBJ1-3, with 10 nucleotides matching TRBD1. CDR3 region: CASSPDRGTAGNTIYF. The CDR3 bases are TGTGCCAGCAGCCCGGACAGGGGGACCGCTGGAAACACCATATATTTT.